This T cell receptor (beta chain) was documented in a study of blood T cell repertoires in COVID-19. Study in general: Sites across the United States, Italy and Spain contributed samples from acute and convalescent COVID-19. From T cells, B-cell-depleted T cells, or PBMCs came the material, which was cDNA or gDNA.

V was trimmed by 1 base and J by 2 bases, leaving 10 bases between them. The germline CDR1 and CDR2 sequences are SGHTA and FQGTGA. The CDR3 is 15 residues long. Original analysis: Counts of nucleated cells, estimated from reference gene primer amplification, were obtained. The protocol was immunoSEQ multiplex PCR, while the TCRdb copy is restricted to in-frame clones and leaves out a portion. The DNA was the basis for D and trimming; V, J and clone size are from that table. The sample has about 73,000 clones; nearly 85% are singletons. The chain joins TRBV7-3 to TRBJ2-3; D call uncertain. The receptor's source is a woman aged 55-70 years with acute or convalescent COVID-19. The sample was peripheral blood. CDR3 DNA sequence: TGTGCCAGCAGCTTAAATACATTTCTCACAGATACGCAGTATTTT. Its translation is CASSLNTFLTDTQYF.